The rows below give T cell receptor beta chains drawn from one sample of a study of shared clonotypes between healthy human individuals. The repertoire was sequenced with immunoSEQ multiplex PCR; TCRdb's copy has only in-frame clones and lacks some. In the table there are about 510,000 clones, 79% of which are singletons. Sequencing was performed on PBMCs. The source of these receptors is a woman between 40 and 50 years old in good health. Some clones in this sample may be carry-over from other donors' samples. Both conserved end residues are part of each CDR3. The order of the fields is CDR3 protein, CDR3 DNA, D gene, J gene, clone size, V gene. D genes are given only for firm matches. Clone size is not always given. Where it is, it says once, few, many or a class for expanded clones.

CDR3 protein: CSVATPKEAQGADTQYF; CDR3 DNA: TGCAGCGTTGCTACCCCGAAGGAAGCCCAGGGGGCAGATACGCAGTATTTT; D gene: TRBD1; J gene: TRBJ2-3; clone size: .; V gene: TRBV29-1
CDR3 protein: CASSQYWEETQYF; CDR3 DNA: TGTGCCAGCAGCCAGTACTGGGAAGAGACCCAGTACTTC; D gene: .; J gene: TRBJ2-5; clone size: .; V gene: TRBV7-9
CDR3 protein: CASSLGGRNTEAFF; CDR3 DNA: TGTGCCAGCAGTTTAGGAGGCAGGAACACTGAAGCTTTCTTT; D gene: .; J gene: TRBJ1-1; clone size: .; V gene: TRBV27
CDR3 protein: CASSDSYRVIHNEQFF; CDR3 DNA: TGTGCCAGCAGTGACTCGTACAGAGTGATACACAATGAGCAGTTCTTC; D gene: .; J gene: TRBJ2-1; clone size: .; V gene: TRBV6-4
CDR3 protein: CASSSSWDRAFYGYTF; CDR3 DNA: TGTGCCAGCAGTTCCTCTTGGGACAGGGCTTTCTATGGCTACACCTTC; D gene: TRBD1; J gene: TRBJ1-2; clone size: .; V gene: TRBV6-6
CDR3 protein: CSALRDTEAFF; CDR3 DNA: TGCAGCGCTCTGAGGGACACTGAAGCTTTCTTT; D gene: .; J gene: TRBJ1-1; clone size: .; V gene: TRBV29-1
CDR3 protein: CASRSQGFGQPQHF; CDR3 DNA: TGTGCCAGCAGATCACAGGGATTCGGTCAGCCCCAGCATTTT; D gene: .; J gene: TRBJ1-5; clone size: .; V gene: TRBV6-1
CDR3 protein: CASSVRTSGIEETQYF; CDR3 DNA: TGTGCCAGCAGCGTCCGGACTAGCGGGATTGAAGAGACCCAGTACTTC; D gene: TRBD2; J gene: TRBJ2-5; clone size: .; V gene: TRBV11-2
CDR3 protein: CASRHDSGRARNEQFF; CDR3 DNA: TGTGCCAGCAGACACGATAGCGGGAGGGCCCGCAATGAGCAGTTCTTC; D gene: TRBD2; J gene: TRBJ2-1; clone size: .; V gene: TRBV7-9
CDR3 protein: CASSKTQEGRADTQYF; CDR3 DNA: TGCGCCAGCAGCAAAACACAGGAAGGGAGGGCAGATACGCAGTATTTT; D gene: TRBD2; J gene: TRBJ2-3; clone size: few; V gene: TRBV5-1
CDR3 protein: CASSLGQGEETQYF; CDR3 DNA: TGTGCCAGCAGCTTAGGTCAGGGGGAAGAGACCCAGTACTTC; D gene: TRBD1; J gene: TRBJ2-5; clone size: once; V gene: TRBV7-9
CDR3 protein: CASSRDFPQFF; CDR3 DNA: TGTGCCAGCAGTCGGGACTTCCCGCAGTTCTTC; D gene: .; J gene: TRBJ2-1; clone size: .; V gene: TRBV28
CDR3 protein: CASSFSGSTDTQYF; CDR3 DNA: TGTGCCAGCAGCTTTAGCGGTAGCACAGATACGCAGTATTTT; D gene: .; J gene: TRBJ2-3; clone size: .; V gene: TRBV5-6
CDR3 protein: CASSPADTQYF; CDR3 DNA: TGTGCCAGCTCACCCGCAGATACGCAGTATTTT; D gene: .; J gene: TRBJ2-3; clone size: .; V gene: TRBV18
CDR3 protein: CASSAGTSGVYEQYF; CDR3 DNA: TGTGCCAGCAGCGCCGGGACTAGCGGCGTCTACGAGCAGTACTTC; D gene: TRBD2; J gene: TRBJ2-7; clone size: .; V gene: TRBV9
CDR3 protein: CASSLVGLAQETQYF; CDR3 DNA: TGTGCCAGCAGCTTAGTTGGACTAGCCCAAGAGACCCAGTACTTC; D gene: TRBD2; J gene: TRBJ2-5; clone size: .; V gene: TRBV7-9
CDR3 protein: CASSTTGGQYGYTF; CDR3 DNA: TGTGCCAGCAGCACGACAGGGGGGCAGTATGGCTACACCTTC; D gene: TRBD1; J gene: TRBJ1-2; clone size: once; V gene: TRBV5-4